This TCR beta chain was identified in a study of technical replicates of blood from several donors. The CDR3 length is 14 residues. CDR1 and CDR2 (germline): SGDLS, YYNGEE. The V and J ends lost 3 bases and 6 bases respectively, with 16 bases between them. Produced via immunoSEQ multiplex PCR; TCRdb's table is partial and in-frame only. Of 68,000 or so clones in the sample, under 98% were seen once. Sequences were obtained from T cells isolated from PBMCs. The chain joins TRBV9 to TRBJ2-7, with D possibly being TRBD1 (5 bases). This TCR derives from a human donor in good health. CDR3 in amino acids: CASSADSQGGEQYF. The CDR3 DNA reads as TGTGCCAGCAGCGCAGACTCCCAGGGTGGCGAGCAGTACTTC.